Each of the 22 T cell receptor beta chains below was sequenced from the same sample in a study of cytomegalovirus exposure and HLA in healthy donors. This PCR relied on a set of 60 Vbeta primers and 13 Jbeta primers. TCRdb's table, derived via immunoSEQ multiplex PCR, lists solely in-frame clones and lacks some. The table records 95,000 to 150,000 clones, over 60% of them present only once. The sample taken for sequencing was PBMCs. These receptors all come from a woman aged 35 to 49 in good health and CMV-seropositive.

Worth noting for this clone: A read error may account for a junction end that differs from germline. V and J are TRBV7-9 and TRBJ2-7; D perhaps matches TRBD2 (7 bases). CDR1 and CDR2 from the germline V gene are SEHNR and FQNEAQ (reference sequence). CDR3 length: 17 amino acids. The chain's CDR3 is CSSSLGGLAGLNYEQYF. In DNA form, the CDR3 reads TGTTCCAGCAGCTTAGGGGGGCTTGCGGGACTAAACTACGAGCAGTACTTC.

The V gene is TRBV9, the J gene TRBJ1-4; D possibly corresponds to TRBD1 (6 bases). V lost 0 bases and J lost 3, with 9 bases in between. Germline assignment: CDR1 SGDLS and CDR2 YYNGEE. The length of the CDR3 is 15 residues. CDR3 bases: TGTGCCAGCAGCGTAGCGCCAGGGGCTAATGAAAAACTGTTTTTT. It translates to CASSVAPGANEKLFF.

V and J are TRBV6-6 and TRBJ2-7; D is perhaps TRBD1 (6 bases). The CDR3 totals 12 residues. V was cut by 11 bases and J by 1 base, with 12 bases left in between. CDR1 and CDR2 (germline): MNHNY, SVGAGI (reference sequence). In DNA form, the CDR3 reads TGTGCCGTGGGGCAGGGGTCCTACGAGCAGTACTTC. Residues: CAVGQGSYEQYF.

The J gene is TRBJ2-3, the V gene TRBV5-8; 10 nucleotides match TRBD1. Germline values: CDR1 SGHTS, CDR2 YDEGEE. The J segment lost 3 bases and the V segment lost 3 bases, leaving 1 base of the junction unmatched. The CDR3 contains 14 residues. The CDR3 DNA reads TGTGCCAGCAGCTGGGGACAGGGGACAGATACGCAGTATTTT. Translated, it gives CASSWGQGTDTQYF.

The J gene is TRBJ1-1, the V gene TRBV11-3; D possibly corresponds to TRBD1 (5 bases). The CDR3 extends over 12 amino acids. Trimming left V 5 bases short and J 6 bases short, with 10 bases between. Germline lookup yields CDR1 SGHNT and CDR2 YENEEA. The CDR3 reads CASSRGTPEAFF. CDR3 DNA sequence: TGTGCCAGCAGCAGGGGAACCCCTGAAGCTTTCTTT.

The gene calls are TRBV19 and TRBJ2-7, with TRBD2 matching 7 bases. Germline loops: CDR1 LNHDA, CDR2 SQIVND (reference sequence). This CDR3 is 14 amino acids long. The J segment lost 2 bases and the V segment lost 10 bases, leaving 11 bases of the junction unmatched. CDR3 region: CATRGDVGPYEQYF. The CDR3 DNA sequence: TGTGCCACCCGGGGGGACGTAGGCCCCTACGAGCAGTACTTC.

The chain couples TRBV19 to TRBJ1-1; possibly TRBD1 for D (5 bases). The V end was cut by 8 bases, the J end by 4 bases, with 14 bases between. This CDR3 has 13 residues. Germline CDR1 and CDR2: LNHDA and SQIVND (reference sequence). The CDR3 region is CASWGGSVTEAFF. CDR3 DNA: TGTGCCAGTTGGGGGGGATCGGTCACTGAAGCTTTCTTT.

The chain couples TRBV6-1 to TRBJ1-2, with 8 bases identical to TRBD1. Germline loops: CDR1 MNHNS, CDR2 SASEGT. V shed 5 bases, J shed 0 bases, and the junction held 2 bases outside the gene matches. The length of the CDR3 is 14 residues. The CDR3 loop is CASSRQGSNYGYTF. DNA for the CDR3: TGTGCCAGCAGTCGACAGGGGTCTAACTATGGCTACACCTTC.

In its sample, this clone was seen a few times. This sequence joins TRBV5-1 and TRBJ1-4; D call uncertain. Germline assignment: CDR1 SGHRS and CDR2 YFSETQ. CDR3 length: 15 amino acids. V shed 0 bases and J shed 4 bases, with 10 bases lying between them. CDR3 DNA: TGCGCCAGCAGCTTGGGAGCAGGCTATAATGAAAAACTGTTTTTT. Translation: CASSLGAGYNEKLFF.

The gene calls are TRBV10-3 and TRBJ1-6; no clear D gene. The CDR3 has 14 residues. V was pared by 2 bases and J by 9 bases, with 11 bases between. Germline values: CDR1 ENHRY, CDR2 SYGVKD. CDR3 DNA: TGTGCCATCAGTGAGAGGGAGCTTAGTTCACCCCTCCACTTT. Encoded protein: CAISERELSSPLHF.

V is TRBV5-1 and J is TRBJ2-1; TRBD2 aligns across 12 bases. There are 17 residues in the CDR3. Trimming removed 6 bases from V and 1 base from J; junction bases left unmatched: 8. CDR1 is SGHRS, CDR2 YFSETQ, per germline. The CDR3 DNA reads as TGCGCCAGCACCAGCGGGACTAGCGGGTTGTCCTACAATGAGCAGTTCTTC. Protein: CASTSGTSGLSYNEQFF.

The chain has TRBV10-3 and TRBJ2-3; D is perhaps TRBD2 (5 bases). Trimming removed 2 bases from V and 4 bases from J, with 19 bases in between. CDR3 length equals 17 residues. From germline, CDR1 is ENHRY and CDR2 SYGVKD. CDR3 in DNA: TGTGCCATCAGTGAGCCGAGGATCGGAGGACGGGCAGATACGCAGTATTTT. Its translation: CAISEPRIGGRADTQYF.

V usage is TRBV18 and J usage is TRBJ1-4; D unresolved. This CDR3 has 15 residues. Germline CDR1 KGHSH, CDR2 LQKENI. Trimming stripped 0 bases from V and 7 bases from J, with 12 bases between. In DNA, the CDR3 is TGTGCCAGCTCACCACCTACCATCACGGGTGAAAAACTGTTTTTT. Protein product: CASSPPTITGEKLFF.

J is TRBJ2-7 and V is TRBV30, with D hard to call. There are 12 residues in the CDR3. The V gene lost 0 bases and the J gene lost 3 bases, with 6 bases spanning the gap. The germline CDR1 and CDR2 sequences are GTSNPN and SVGIG (reference sequence). The CDR3 sequence is CAWSVVNYEQYF. CDR3 nucleotides: TGTGCCTGGAGTGTTGTCAACTACGAGCAGTACTTC.

V usage is TRBV7-9 and J usage is TRBJ1-1, with 7 bases aligning to TRBD1. Germline V CDR1 and CDR2: SEHNR, FQNEAQ (reference sequence). There are 18 residues in the CDR3. The ends lost 4 bases at V and 0 bases at J; junction bases unmatched: 14. The CDR3: CASSSPGGGGDVNTEAFF. The DNA for the CDR3 is TGTGCCAGCAGCTCCCCCGGAGGAGGGGGCGACGTGAACACTGAAGCTTTCTTT.

This clone has only a few counts. V gene TRBV28 combines with J gene TRBJ1-1; D remains ambiguous. CDR1 and CDR2 from the germline V gene are MDHEN and SYDVKM. The CDR3 has 15 residues. The ends were cut back, 7 bases at V and 3 bases at J, with 18 bases in the middle. CDR3 in amino acids: CASIGTALRDTEAFF. CDR3 DNA: TGTGCCAGCATCGGAACAGCCCTACGCGACACTGAAGCTTTCTTT.

The V gene is TRBV19, the J gene TRBJ1-3; D gene uncertain. The CDR3 extends over 17 amino acids. Germline V gene sequence: CDR1 LNHDA, CDR2 SQIVND (reference sequence). Trimming removed 2 bases at V and 0 bases at J, with 14 bases between. Here the CDR3 reads CASSITPQPSSGNTIYF. The CDR3 nucleotides are TGTGCCAGTAGTATAACCCCACAGCCCAGCTCTGGAAACACCATATATTTT.

The chain combines TRBV4-2 with TRBJ1-5; D is unresolved. In germline, CDR1 is LGHNA, CDR2 YNFKEQ. The CDR3 has 15 amino acids. V lost 1 base, J lost 0 bases, and 7 bases lay in between. CDR3 DNA: TGTGCCAGCAGCCAAGGCGAACTTAGCAATCAGCCCCAGCATTTT. Translation: CASSQGELSNQPQHF.

The chain joins TRBV5-1 to TRBJ1-1; D not resolved. The germline V and J ends were trimmed by 0 bases and 3 bases, with 9 bases remaining between them. CDR1 is SGHRS and CDR2 is YFSETQ in the germline V gene. This CDR3 is built from 14 residues. CDR3 sequence (DNA): TGCGCCAGCAGCTTGGCCGGGTCCTACACTGAAGCTTTCTTT. This gives the protein CASSLAGSYTEAFF.

The rearrangement uses TRBV5-1 and TRBJ1-4; D not resolved. V was trimmed by 3 bases and J by 0 bases, leaving 6 bases between them. This CDR3 has 14 amino acids. Germline V gene lookup returns CDR1 SGHRS and CDR2 YFSETQ. The CDR3 region has the DNA TGCGCCAGCAGCTCCAGTGCAACTAATGAAAAACTGTTTTTT. It specifies CASSSSATNEKLFF. The full variable domain, completed using reference TRBV5-1 and TRBJ1-4, is KAGVTQTPRYLIKTRGQQVTLSCSPISGHRSVSWYQQTPGQGLQFLFEYFSETQRNKGNFPGRFSGRQFSNSRSEMNVSTLELGDSALYLCASSSSATNEKLFFGSGTQLSVL.

This clone was picked up a small number of times. CDR3 in amino acids: CSALLAPSTDTQYF. Written as DNA, the CDR3 is TGCAGCGCCCTCTTAGCACCGAGCACAGATACGCAGTATTTT. V and J are TRBV29-1 and TRBJ2-3; D not certain. V lost 7 bases and J 0 bases, leaving 14 bases between the germline ends. This CDR3 comprises 14 residues. Germline V gene lookup returns CDR1 SQVTM and CDR2 ANQGSEA.

V is TRBV5-1 and J is TRBJ2-3, with no clear D. Germline V gives CDR1 SGHRS, CDR2 YFSETQ. The CDR3 has 14 residues. V lost 4 bases, J lost 0 bases, and 9 bases lay in between. CDR3 sequence (DNA): TGCGCCAGCAGCACACAGAGTAGCACAGATACGCAGTATTTT. This translates into CASSTQSSTDTQYF.